A selection of T cell receptor beta chains follows, all from one sample in a study of regulatory T cells in long-lasting Graves disease. Using its own MiXCR run on the multiplex PCR reads, TCRdb lists one record per CDR3 protein. The sample has more than 300,000 distinct CDR3 sequences; roughly 20% are singletons. Specimen: peripheral blood mononuclear cells (PBMCs), collected when the disease was refractory, from a patient treated with antithyroid drugs. The origin of the receptors is a middle-aged woman with Graves disease. The CDR3 runs from the conserved cysteine through the conserved F or W. A D gene is named only where the DNA matches it firmly. Size is stated for part of the rows, as once, few or many counts, or as a class when the clone is expanded.

v_gene: TRBV27
abundance: .
j_gene: TRBJ2-6
d_gene: TRBD1
CDR3nt: TGTGCCAGCAGTCGAACAGGGGCCGGGGCCAACGTCCTGACTTTC
CDR3aa: CASSRTGAGANVLTF

v_gene: TRBV7-9
abundance: few
j_gene: TRBJ2-2
d_gene: .
CDR3nt: TGTGCCAGCAGCTTTGATTCCGGGGAGCTGTTTTTT
CDR3aa: CASSFDSGELFF

v_gene: TRBV2
abundance: many
j_gene: TRBJ1-5
d_gene: .
CDR3nt: TGTGCCAGCAGTGAGGGGGTTTTGGGATATCAGCCCCAGCATTTT
CDR3aa: CASSEGVLGYQPQHF

v_gene: TRBV25-1
abundance: .
j_gene: TRBJ2-1
d_gene: .
CDR3nt: TGTGCCAGCAGTGGGACCGGCCACAATGAGCAGTTCTTC
CDR3aa: CASSGTGHNEQFF

v_gene: TRBV7-9
abundance: few
j_gene: TRBJ2-7
d_gene: .
CDR3nt: TGTGCCAGCAGCTTAGCGACTTGGGTATACGAGCAGTACTTC
CDR3aa: CASSLATWVYEQYF

v_gene: TRBV28
abundance: many
j_gene: TRBJ2-6
d_gene: .
CDR3nt: TGTGCCAGCAGTTTAACCGGAATAGGGGCCAACGTCCTGACTTTC
CDR3aa: CASSLTGIGANVLTF

v_gene: TRBV7-8
abundance: few
j_gene: TRBJ2-7
d_gene: TRBD2
CDR3nt: TGTGCCAGCAGCTTAGGGGCTAGCGGGAGGGTTGAGCAGTACTTC
CDR3aa: CASSLGASGRVEQYF

v_gene: TRBV28
abundance: .
j_gene: TRBJ1-2
d_gene: TRBD1
CDR3nt: TGTGCCAGCAGTTTAAGGGGGCCGGATGGCTACACCTTC
CDR3aa: CASSLRGPDGYTF

v_gene: TRBV14
abundance: .
j_gene: TRBJ2-7
d_gene: TRBD1
CDR3nt: TGTGCCAGCAGCCTACTACCGACAGGGGTGGGCGAGCAGTACTTC
CDR3aa: CASSLLPTGVGEQYF

v_gene: TRBV28
abundance: many
j_gene: TRBJ1-6
d_gene: TRBD1
CDR3nt: TGTGCCAGCCAGGGGGGGCTCTCCTATAATTCACCCCTCCACTTT
CDR3aa: CASQGGLSYNSPLHF

v_gene: TRBV10-3
abundance: .
j_gene: TRBJ2-5
d_gene: .
CDR3nt: TGTGCCATCAAAACGGGCCCACAACAGCAAGAGACCCAGTACTTC
CDR3aa: CAIKTGPQQQETQYF

v_gene: TRBV10-2
abundance: few
j_gene: TRBJ1-1
d_gene: .
CDR3nt: TGCGCCAGCAGTGAGTCGGTCGGAACTGAAGCTTTCTTT
CDR3aa: CASSESVGTEAFF

v_gene: TRBV2
abundance: many
j_gene: TRBJ1-3
d_gene: .
CDR3nt: TGTGCCAGCAGTGAATCTTCAGTGTGGCGATTAAACACCATATATTTT
CDR3aa: CASSESSVWRLNTIYF

v_gene: TRBV19
abundance: few
j_gene: TRBJ2-2
d_gene: .
CDR3nt: TGTGCCAGTAGTTACCCAGCCGGGGAGCTGTTTTTT
CDR3aa: CASSYPAGELFF

v_gene: TRBV27
abundance: many
j_gene: TRBJ1-1
d_gene: .
CDR3nt: TGTGCCAGCAGTTCTTGGTTAACCACTGAAGCTTTCTTT
CDR3aa: CASSSWLTTEAFF

v_gene: TRBV27
abundance: many
j_gene: TRBJ1-2
d_gene: TRBD1
CDR3nt: TGTGCCAGCAGTTCAAGACAGGGGTACTATGGCTACACCTTC
CDR3aa: CASSSRQGYYGYTF

v_gene: TRBV28
abundance: many
j_gene: TRBJ2-7
d_gene: TRBD1
CDR3nt: TGTGCCAGCAGTTCCGGGACAGGGTTCGCCTACGAGCAGTACTTC
CDR3aa: CASSSGTGFAYEQYF

v_gene: TRBV19
abundance: few
j_gene: TRBJ1-1
d_gene: .
CDR3nt: TGTGCCAGTAGTCTACTACAGGGAGACACTGAAGCTTTCTTT
CDR3aa: CASSLLQGDTEAFF

v_gene: TRBV28
abundance: many
j_gene: TRBJ1-5
d_gene: .
CDR3nt: TGTGCCAGCAGTTTATCCCCGGCAGTACGTGGCAATCAGCCCCAGCATTTT
CDR3aa: CASSLSPAVRGNQPQHF

v_gene: TRBV5-1
abundance: .
j_gene: TRBJ2-3
d_gene: TRBD2
CDR3nt: TGCGCCAGCAGCCGGGACACCTCGTTGGTAGCGGGGCCCGAAGATACGCAGTATTTT
CDR3aa: CASSRDTSLVAGPEDTQYF

v_gene: TRBV20-1
abundance: few
j_gene: TRBJ2-7
d_gene: TRBD2
CDR3nt: TGCAGTGCCGTAGAGGCTAGCGGGACTCCCTACGAGCAGTACTTC
CDR3aa: CSAVEASGTPYEQYF

v_gene: TRBV28
abundance: many
j_gene: TRBJ1-1
d_gene: TRBD1
CDR3nt: TGTGCCAGCAGTCCAGGGGGTCACCAGAACACTGAAGCTTTCTTT
CDR3aa: CASSPGGHQNTEAFF

v_gene: TRBV6-1
abundance: many
j_gene: TRBJ2-5
d_gene: .
CDR3nt: TGTGCCAGCAGTGAATGGGCGGCAGCTCAAGAGACCCAGTACTTC
CDR3aa: CASSEWAAAQETQYF

v_gene: TRBV3-1
abundance: .
j_gene: TRBJ1-5
d_gene: TRBD1
CDR3nt: TGTGCCAGCAGCCGCAGACAGGGCGGAAGCAATCAGCCCCAGCATTTT
CDR3aa: CASSRRQGGSNQPQHF

v_gene: TRBV20-1
abundance: many
j_gene: TRBJ2-7
d_gene: .
CDR3nt: TGCAGTGCCACATCCAACGTTCCACCGTACGAGCAGTACTTC
CDR3aa: CSATSNVPPYEQYF

v_gene: TRBV27
abundance: many
j_gene: TRBJ2-7
d_gene: TRBD2
CDR3nt: TGTGCCAGCAGTCCTACTCGAGCGGGGGTTTTCTACGAGCAGTACTTC
CDR3aa: CASSPTRAGVFYEQYF

v_gene: TRBV20-1
abundance: .
j_gene: TRBJ2-5
d_gene: .
CDR3nt: TGCAGTGCTTATTCCGGGACTCAAGAGACCCAGTACTTC
CDR3aa: CSAYSGTQETQYF

v_gene: TRBV28
abundance: many
j_gene: TRBJ1-5
d_gene: .
CDR3nt: TGTGCCAGCAGTTTATGGGGTTTAACAGGGCGCAATCAGCCCCAGCATTTT
CDR3aa: CASSLWGLTGRNQPQHF

v_gene: TRBV2
abundance: many
j_gene: TRBJ2-7
d_gene: .
CDR3nt: TGTGCCAGCAGTGAACGGGTAGGCTACGAGCAGTACTTC
CDR3aa: CASSERVGYEQYF

v_gene: TRBV20-1
abundance: many
j_gene: TRBJ1-2
d_gene: .
CDR3nt: TGCAGTGCTACTCCGGCAGGACGCTATGGCTACACCTTC
CDR3aa: CSATPAGRYGYTF

v_gene: TRBV5-8
abundance: .
j_gene: TRBJ2-7
d_gene: TRBD1
CDR3nt: TGTGCCAGCAGCTTGTGGGTGGACAGGAGCTCCTACGAGCAGTACTTC
CDR3aa: CASSLWVDRSSYEQYF

v_gene: TRBV28
abundance: many
j_gene: TRBJ1-4
d_gene: .
CDR3nt: TGTGCCAGCAGTTTATATCCTAATGAAAAACTGTTTTTT
CDR3aa: CASSLYPNEKLFF

v_gene: TRBV29-1
abundance: .
j_gene: TRBJ2-1
d_gene: TRBD2
CDR3nt: TGCAGCGTTGTTGGTGGGGGGGTATCCTACAATGAGCAGTTCTTC
CDR3aa: CSVVGGGVSYNEQFF

v_gene: TRBV24-1
abundance: many
j_gene: TRBJ2-5
d_gene: .
CDR3nt: TGTGCCACCAGTGATTCATCGAAAGAGACCCAGTACTTC
CDR3aa: CATSDSSKETQYF

v_gene: TRBV18
abundance: .
j_gene: TRBJ2-7
d_gene: TRBD1
CDR3nt: TGTGCCAGCTCACCACGGGACAGGGGAAGCGAGCAGTACTTC
CDR3aa: CASSPRDRGSEQYF

v_gene: TRBV20-1
abundance: .
j_gene: TRBJ2-7
d_gene: .
CDR3nt: TGCAGTGCTAGAGCTTTTTTACTGGACGGGAGTGGGAGCGAGCAGTACTTC
CDR3aa: CSARAFLLDGSGSEQYF

v_gene: TRBV30
abundance: few
j_gene: TRBJ2-2
d_gene: .
CDR3nt: TGTGCCTGGAGTACAGGAAACACCGGGGAGCTGTTTTTT
CDR3aa: CAWSTGNTGELFF

v_gene: TRBV5-1
abundance: .
j_gene: TRBJ2-7
d_gene: TRBD1
CDR3nt: TGCGCCAGCAGCCTGGGGGACAGGGGAAGCGAGCAGTACTTC
CDR3aa: CASSLGDRGSEQYF

v_gene: TRBV30
abundance: once
j_gene: TRBJ2-1
d_gene: .
CDR3nt: TGTGCCTGGAGTGTACTTGTAGCGAATGAGCAGTTCTTC
CDR3aa: CAWSVLVANEQFF

v_gene: TRBV7-2
abundance: few
j_gene: TRBJ1-2
d_gene: .
CDR3nt: TGTGCCAGCAGTACCCGGGCCGGAAAGGATAACTATGGCTACACCTTC
CDR3aa: CASSTRAGKDNYGYTF

v_gene: TRBV5-1
abundance: .
j_gene: TRBJ1-6
d_gene: .
CDR3nt: TGCGCCAGCAGCTTGGGGGACTCCTATAATTCACCCCTCCACTTT
CDR3aa: CASSLGDSYNSPLHF

v_gene: TRBV29-1
abundance: .
j_gene: TRBJ1-5
d_gene: .
CDR3nt: TGCAGCGTTGCGGTTACCAACGATCAGCCCCAGCATTTT
CDR3aa: CSVAVTNDQPQHF

v_gene: TRBV5-5
abundance: .
j_gene: TRBJ1-1
d_gene: .
CDR3nt: TGTGCCAGCAGCTTGTATGTGAGCACTGGAGCTTTCTTT
CDR3aa: CASSLYVSTGAFF

v_gene: TRBV6-1
abundance: many
j_gene: TRBJ1-1
d_gene: .
CDR3nt: TGTGCCACCTCCGCCTCGCAGCTCATGAACACTGAAGCTTTCTTT
CDR3aa: CATSASQLMNTEAFF

v_gene: TRBV28
abundance: few
j_gene: TRBJ2-1
d_gene: .
CDR3nt: TGTGCCAGCAGCTCCGGAAGTCCTAGCGCCTACAATGAGCAGTTCTTC
CDR3aa: CASSSGSPSAYNEQFF

v_gene: TRBV7-2
abundance: many
j_gene: TRBJ2-7
d_gene: TRBD1
CDR3nt: TGTGCCAGCAGCTTAGGGGGACAGGTTTACTACGAGCAGTACTTC
CDR3aa: CASSLGGQVYYEQYF

v_gene: TRBV10-3
abundance: few
j_gene: TRBJ1-6
d_gene: .
CDR3nt: TGTGCCATCAGTGAGTCGAGCAGGGCCGATTCACCCCTCCACTTT
CDR3aa: CAISESSRADSPLHF

v_gene: TRBV7-9
abundance: .
j_gene: TRBJ2-7
d_gene: .
CDR3nt: TGTGCCAGCAGCTTAGGATGGAGCAGTTGGGAGCAGTACTTC
CDR3aa: CASSLGWSSWEQYF

v_gene: TRBV6-1
abundance: many
j_gene: TRBJ1-1
d_gene: .
CDR3nt: TGTGCCAGCATACCGACAGCGAACACTGAAGCTTTCTTT
CDR3aa: CASIPTANTEAFF

v_gene: TRBV12-3/TRBV12-4
abundance: many
j_gene: TRBJ2-7
d_gene: TRBD1
CDR3nt: TGTGCCAGCAGCCCCGGGACAGGGGCCTACGAGCAGTACTTC
CDR3aa: CASSPGTGAYEQYF

v_gene: TRBV29-1
abundance: many
j_gene: TRBJ1-1
d_gene: .
CDR3nt: TGCAGCGTTGAAGCGATTGGTAGTGTCCCAGAAGCTTTCTTT
CDR3aa: CSVEAIGSVPEAFF